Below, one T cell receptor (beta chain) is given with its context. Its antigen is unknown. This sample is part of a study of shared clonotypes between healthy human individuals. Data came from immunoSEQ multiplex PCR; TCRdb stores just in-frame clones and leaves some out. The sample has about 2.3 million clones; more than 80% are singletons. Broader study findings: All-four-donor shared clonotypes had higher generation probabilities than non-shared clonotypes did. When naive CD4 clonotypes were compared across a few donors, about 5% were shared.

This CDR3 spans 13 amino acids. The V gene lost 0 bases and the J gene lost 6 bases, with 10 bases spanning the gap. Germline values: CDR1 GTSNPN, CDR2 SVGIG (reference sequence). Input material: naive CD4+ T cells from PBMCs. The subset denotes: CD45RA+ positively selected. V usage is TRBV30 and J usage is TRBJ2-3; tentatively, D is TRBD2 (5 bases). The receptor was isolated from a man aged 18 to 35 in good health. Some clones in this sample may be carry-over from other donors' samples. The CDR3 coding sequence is TGTGCCTGGAGTGTACCGGGGAGTGATACGCAGTATTTT. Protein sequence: CAWSVPGSDTQYF.